The clone carrying this T cell receptor beta chain occurred a few times. The same CDR3 arises from other DNA sequences in this sample as well. J gave up 7 bases and V 6 bases, and 6 bases lay outside the gene matches. The CDR3 covers 13 residues. Germline-derived CDR1 and CDR2 are SQVTM and ANQGSEA. This sample stems from a study of blood T cell repertoires in COVID-19. Turning to the study itself: Spain, Italy and the United States supplied samples that represented acute and convalescent COVID-19. T cells, B-cell-depleted T cells, or PBMCs supplied cDNA or gDNA.

Methods used by the authors: Cell counts per sample came from amplifying reference gene primers. Clones were sequenced by immunoSEQ multiplex PCR, and TCRdb holds only the in-frame ones, with some missing. V and J calls plus clone size are reproduced from that table; the DNA served to infer D and trimming. Here the sample spans 50,000 to 75,000 clones, over 75% being singletons. The chain links TRBV29-1 to TRBJ1-4; 9 bases line up with TRBD1. The origin of this receptor is a man of 80 years or more with active or convalescent COVID-19. Input material: peripheral blood. DNA for the CDR3: TGCAGCGTCGGACAGGGGAAAGGTGAAAAACTGTTTTTT. This gives the protein CSVGQGKGEKLFF.